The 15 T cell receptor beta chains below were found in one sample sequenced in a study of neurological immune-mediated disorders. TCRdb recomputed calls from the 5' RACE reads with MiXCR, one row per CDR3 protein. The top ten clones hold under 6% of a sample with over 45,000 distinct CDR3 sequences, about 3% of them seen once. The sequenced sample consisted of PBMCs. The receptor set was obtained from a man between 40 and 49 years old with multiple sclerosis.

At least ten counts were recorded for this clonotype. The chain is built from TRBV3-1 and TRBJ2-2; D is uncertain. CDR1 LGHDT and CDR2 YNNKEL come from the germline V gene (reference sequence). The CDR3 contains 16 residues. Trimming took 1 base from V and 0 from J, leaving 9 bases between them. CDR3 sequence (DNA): TGTGCCAGCAGCCAAGGTGCAGCATCGAACACCGGGGAGCTGTTTTTT. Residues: CASSQGAASNTGELFF.

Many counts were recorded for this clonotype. In nucleotides, the CDR3 is TGTGCCAGCAGCTACCCAGGGGCAGATACGCAGTATTTT. Encoded protein: CASSYPGADTQYF. The rearrangement uses TRBV5-8 and TRBJ2-3; TRBD1 is a possible D gene (6 bases). V was shortened by 3 bases and J by 4 bases, with 9 bases between the two germline ends. This CDR3 spans 13 amino acids. Looked up from germline, CDR1 is SGHTS and CDR2 is YDEGEE.

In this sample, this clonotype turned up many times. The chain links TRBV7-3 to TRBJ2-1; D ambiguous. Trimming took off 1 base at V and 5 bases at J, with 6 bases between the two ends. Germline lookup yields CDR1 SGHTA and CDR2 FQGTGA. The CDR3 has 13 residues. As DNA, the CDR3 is TGTGCCAGCAGCTTAAGCCAAAACAATGAGCAGTTCTTC. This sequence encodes CASSLSQNNEQFF.

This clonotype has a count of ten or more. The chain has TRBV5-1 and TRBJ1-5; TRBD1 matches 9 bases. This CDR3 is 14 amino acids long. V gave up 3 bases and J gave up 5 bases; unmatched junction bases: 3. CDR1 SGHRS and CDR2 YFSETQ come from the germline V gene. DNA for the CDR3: TGCGCCAGCAGCTCGGGACAGGGCGATCAGCCCCAGCATTTT. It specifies CASSSGQGDQPQHF. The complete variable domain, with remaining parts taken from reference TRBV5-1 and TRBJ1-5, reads KAGVTQTPRYLIKTRGQQVTLSCSPISGHRSVSWYQQTPGQGLQFLFEYFSETQRNKGNFPGRFSGRQFSNSRSEMNVSTLELGDSALYLCASSSGQGDQPQHFGDGTRLSIL.

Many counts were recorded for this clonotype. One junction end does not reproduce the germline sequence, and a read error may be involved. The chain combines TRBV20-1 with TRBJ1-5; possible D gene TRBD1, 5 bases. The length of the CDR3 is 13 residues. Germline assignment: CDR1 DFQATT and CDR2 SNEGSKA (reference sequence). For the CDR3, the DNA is TGCAGTGCTAGGACAGATAGCAATCAGCCCCAGAATTTT. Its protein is CSARTDSNQPQNF.

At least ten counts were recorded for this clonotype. The CDR3 loop is CASSVAGTGKGRETQYF. The CDR3 DNA reads as TGTGCCAGCAGCGTGGCCGGGACAGGGAAAGGTCGAGAGACCCAGTACTTC. The chain joins TRBV9 to TRBJ2-5; 9 nucleotides align to TRBD1. V shed 2 bases and J 4 bases; nucleotides not matched to a gene: 12. The CDR3 has 17 amino acids. CDR1 is SGDLS, CDR2 YYNGEE, per germline.

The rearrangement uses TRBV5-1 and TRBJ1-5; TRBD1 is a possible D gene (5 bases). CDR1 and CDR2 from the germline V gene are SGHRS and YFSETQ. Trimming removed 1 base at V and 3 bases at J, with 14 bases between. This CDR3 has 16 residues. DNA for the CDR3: TGCGCCAGCAGCTTGACCCCCCAGGGAGACAATCAGCCCCAGCATTTT. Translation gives CASSLTPQGDNQPQHF. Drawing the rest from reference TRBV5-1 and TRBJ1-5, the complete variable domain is KAGVTQTPRYLIKTRGQQVTLSCSPISGHRSVSWYQQTPGQGLQFLFEYFSETQRNKGNFPGRFSGRQFSNSRSEMNVSTLELGDSALYLCASSLTPQGDNQPQHFGDGTRLSIL.

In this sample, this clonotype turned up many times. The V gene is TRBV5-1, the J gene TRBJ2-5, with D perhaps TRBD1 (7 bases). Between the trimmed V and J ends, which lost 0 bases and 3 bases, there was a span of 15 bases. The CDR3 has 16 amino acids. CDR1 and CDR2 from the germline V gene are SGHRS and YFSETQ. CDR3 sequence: CASSLVQGGGEETQYF. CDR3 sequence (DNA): TGCGCCAGCAGCTTGGTCCAGGGGGGTGGAGAAGAGACCCAGTACTTC.

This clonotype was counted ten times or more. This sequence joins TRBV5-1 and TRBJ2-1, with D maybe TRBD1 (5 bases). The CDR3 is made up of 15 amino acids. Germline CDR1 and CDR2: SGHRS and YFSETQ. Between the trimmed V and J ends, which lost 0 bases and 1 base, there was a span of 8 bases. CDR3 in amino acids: CASSLGGVSYNEQFF. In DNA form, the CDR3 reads TGCGCCAGCAGCTTGGGGGGCGTTTCCTACAATGAGCAGTTCTTC.

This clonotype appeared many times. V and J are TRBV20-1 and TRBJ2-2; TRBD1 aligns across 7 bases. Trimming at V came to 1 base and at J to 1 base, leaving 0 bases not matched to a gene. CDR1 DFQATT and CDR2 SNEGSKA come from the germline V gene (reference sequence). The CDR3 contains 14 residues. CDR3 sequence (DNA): TGCAGTGCTAGAGGGACAGGGAACACCGGGGAGCTGTTTTTT. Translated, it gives CSARGTGNTGELFF.

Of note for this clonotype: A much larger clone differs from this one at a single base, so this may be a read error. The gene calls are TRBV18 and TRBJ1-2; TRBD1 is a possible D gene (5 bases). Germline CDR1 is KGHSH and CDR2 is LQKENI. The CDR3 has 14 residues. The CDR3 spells CASPPAQGDYGYTF. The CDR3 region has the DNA TGTGCCAGCCCACCTGCTCAGGGTGACTATGGCTACACCTTC.

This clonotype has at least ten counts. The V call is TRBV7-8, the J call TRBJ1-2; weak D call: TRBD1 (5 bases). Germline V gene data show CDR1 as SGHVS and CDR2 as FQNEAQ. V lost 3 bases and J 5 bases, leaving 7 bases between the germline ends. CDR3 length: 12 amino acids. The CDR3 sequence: CASSFGGYGYTF. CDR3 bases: TGTGCCAGCAGCTTTGGGGGTTATGGCTACACCTTC.

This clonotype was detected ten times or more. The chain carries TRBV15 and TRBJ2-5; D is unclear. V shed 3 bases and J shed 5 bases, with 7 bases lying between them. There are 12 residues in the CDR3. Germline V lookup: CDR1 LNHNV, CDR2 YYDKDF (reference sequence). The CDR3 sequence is CATSRDIETQYF. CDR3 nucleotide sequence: TGTGCCACCAGCAGGGATATCGAGACCCAGTACTTC. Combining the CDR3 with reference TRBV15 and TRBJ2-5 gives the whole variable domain DAMVIQNPRYQVTQFGKPVTLSCSQTLNHNVMYWYQQKSSQAPKLLFHYYDKDFNNEADTPDNFQSRRPNTSFCFLDIRSPGLGDTAMYLCATSRDIETQYFGPGTRLLVL.

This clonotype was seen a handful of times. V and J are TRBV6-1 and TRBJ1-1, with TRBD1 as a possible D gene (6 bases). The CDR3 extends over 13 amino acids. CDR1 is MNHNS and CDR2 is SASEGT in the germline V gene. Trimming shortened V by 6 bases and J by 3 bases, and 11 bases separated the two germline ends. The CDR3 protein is CASRLQGDTEAFF. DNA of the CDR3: TGTGCCAGCAGATTACAGGGTGACACTGAAGCTTTCTTT.

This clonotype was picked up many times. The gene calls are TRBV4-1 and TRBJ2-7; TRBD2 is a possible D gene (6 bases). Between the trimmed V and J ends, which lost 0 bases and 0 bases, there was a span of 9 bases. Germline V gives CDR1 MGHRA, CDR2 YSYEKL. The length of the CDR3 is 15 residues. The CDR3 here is CASSQERGSSYEQYF. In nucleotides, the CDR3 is TGCGCCAGCAGCCAAGAACGGGGGAGCTCCTACGAGCAGTACTTC.